This TCR beta chain was profiled in a study of T cells after yellow fever vaccination. Germline V gives CDR1 LNHNV, CDR2 YYDKDF (reference sequence). This CDR3 is 13 amino acids long. The germline V and J ends were trimmed by 5 bases and 5 bases, with 12 bases remaining between them. The 5'RACE template-switching step produced TCR cDNA and added a universal primer site and UMIs. TCRdb itself ran the 5' RACE reads through MiXCR, one entry per CDR3 protein. Here the sample spans approximately 170,000 distinct CDR3 sequences, 9.5% to 12% being singletons. The table lists this clonotype with a few counts.

This sequence joins TRBV15 and TRBJ2-5; D may be TRBD2 (5 bases). Source: CD8+ T cells sorted from PBMCs, taken 15 days after the yellow fever booster vaccination. The receptor comes from a man between 18 and 35 years old who received the YFV17D yellow fever vaccine. The CDR3 here is CATSGTSSETQYF. The DNA for the CDR3 is TGTGCCACCAGCGGAACTAGTTCGGAGACCCAGTACTTC. Full variable domain (remainder filled in from reference TRBV15 and TRBJ2-5): DAMVIQNPRYQVTQFGKPVTLSCSQTLNHNVMYWYQQKSSQAPKLLFHYYDKDFNNEADTPDNFQSRRPNTSFCFLDIRSPGLGDTAMYLCATSGTSSETQYFGPGTRLLVL.